This T cell receptor beta chain was obtained from a study of human versus mouse CDR3 diversity and MHC coevolution (dated 2017 in TCRdb). For the study in its entirety: According to reports, the immunoSEQ assay detects one in 200,000 T cells and minimizes multiplex PCR amplification bias. Across mouse and human samples, the number of valid reads per sample ranged from about 0.6 x 10^7 to 1.8 x 10^7. Repertoires of human naive CD4 T cells were used as a reference for TCR selection on multiple MHC II alleles and were compared against human-TCR-locus transgenic mice carrying single MHC II. Three healthy volunteer blood donors were included in the human cohort, with one aged 30 to 40, one aged 40 to 49 and one aged 60 to 69 at collection. Results the study describes overall, beyond this receptor: Repertoire diversity was not considered directly comparable between humans and mice because human T cells were selected on a handful of MHC II alleles. The largest TCR beta repertoire according to iCHAO1 estimates belonged to humans, at roughly 1.5 million clonotypes, a result attributed likely to selection by multiple MHC II molecules. The lowest clonal inequality scores among all compared groups were observed in most of the three human donors. On average, humans had more CDR3 deletions and insertions than mice, indicating greater exonuclease and TdT activity.

From cysteine to phenylalanine, the CDR3 is 13 amino acids long. Solely the CDR3 DNA is kept, with 39 bases framed from the first base. V drops 6 bases and J drops 7 bases, leaving 15 bases in between. Reading the germline V gene (reference sequence) gives CDR1 MNHEY and CDR2 SMNVEV. In regard to this clone: The target of this receptor is not known. No per-base quality is available; no much larger clone lies one base away.

Naive CD4 T cells, defined as CD45RO-negative and CD62L-positive, were isolated from PBMCs by fluorescence-activated cell sorting. About 52 ml of fresh peripheral blood was drawn per donor, and PBMCs were isolated by Ficoll density centrifugation. Cells were sorted on a FACSAria III instrument, and every sample had a purity above 90%. Genomic DNA was extracted from the sorted cells using the QIAGEN blood and tissue kit and was quantified on a NanoDrop 1000. Deep sequencing and quantification of TCR alpha and beta chains were performed on the immunoSEQ platform by multiplex PCR of genomic DNA. As for how the authors treated the data: IMGT gene and region definitions were used for annotation of the TCR sequences. Out-of-frame rearrangements served as a stand-in for the preselection repertoire and were compared with in-frame clonotypes. To estimate repertoire size, the study used the iCHAO1 estimator that comes with the immunoSEQ platform. A Gini index based on the Lorenz curve was applied to in-frame amino acid clonotypes to measure clonal inequality. Shared clonotypes were counted with the intersect function of the R package tcR, and similarity was scored with the Jaccard index. The R prcomp function was used without normalization to run principal component analysis of V, J and V-J usage frequencies. The clones in this table, taken by TCRdb from immuneACCESS, are in-frame only. Not every clone is retained; where verified, under half of the shortfall comes from an unresolved V gene, and the cause of the rest is unknown. The V and J calls and the clone size are those of that table, but D and trimming were determined from the DNA. The sample table holds roughly 80,000 clones, of which just over 90% were seen once. Together, the top ten hold 1.3% of the sample.

The chain is encoded by TRBV27 joined to TRBJ1-1, and possibly TRBD1, on 5 matching bases. What was sequenced was naive CD4+ T cells from blood. The cell subset or site label on this specimen signifies: CD45RO-negative CD62L-positive naive CD4 T cells. The TCR was taken from a person between 25 and 69 years old in good health. CDR3 loop: CASSIPPGGEAFF. The nucleotides are TGTGCCAGCAGCATTCCCCCCGGGGGTGAAGCTTTCTTT.